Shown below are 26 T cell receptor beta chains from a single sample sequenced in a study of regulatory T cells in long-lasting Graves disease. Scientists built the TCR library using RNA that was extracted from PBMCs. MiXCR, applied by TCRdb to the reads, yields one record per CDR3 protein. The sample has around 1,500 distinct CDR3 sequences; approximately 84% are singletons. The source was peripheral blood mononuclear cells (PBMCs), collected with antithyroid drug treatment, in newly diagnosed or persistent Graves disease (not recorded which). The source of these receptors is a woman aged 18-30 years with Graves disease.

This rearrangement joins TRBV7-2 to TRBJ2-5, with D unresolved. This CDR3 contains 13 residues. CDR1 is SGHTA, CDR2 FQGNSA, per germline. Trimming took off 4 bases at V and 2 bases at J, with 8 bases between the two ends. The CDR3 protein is CASSWEQQETQYF. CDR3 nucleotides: TGTGCCAGCAGCTGGGAACAACAAGAGACCCAGTACTTC.

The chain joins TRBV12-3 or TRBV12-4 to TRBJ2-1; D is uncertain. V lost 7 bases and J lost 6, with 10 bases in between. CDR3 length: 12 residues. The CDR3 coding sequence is TGTGCCAGCACCGGATTCCCCAATGAGCAGTTCTTC. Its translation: CASTGFPNEQFF.

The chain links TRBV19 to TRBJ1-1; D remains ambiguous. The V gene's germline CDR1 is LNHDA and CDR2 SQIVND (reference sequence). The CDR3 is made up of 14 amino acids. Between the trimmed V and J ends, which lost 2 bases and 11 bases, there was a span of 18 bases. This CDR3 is CASSITLDRQGAFF. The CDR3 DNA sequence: TGTGCCAGTAGTATAACTTTGGACCGCCAAGGGGCTTTCTTT.

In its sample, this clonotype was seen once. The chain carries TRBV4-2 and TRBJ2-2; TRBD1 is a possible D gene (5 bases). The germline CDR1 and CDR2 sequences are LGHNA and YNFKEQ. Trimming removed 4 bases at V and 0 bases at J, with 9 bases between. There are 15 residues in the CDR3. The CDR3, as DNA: TGTGCCAGCAGCCCTCGGACACCGAACACCGGGGAGCTGTTTTTT. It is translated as CASSPRTPNTGELFF.

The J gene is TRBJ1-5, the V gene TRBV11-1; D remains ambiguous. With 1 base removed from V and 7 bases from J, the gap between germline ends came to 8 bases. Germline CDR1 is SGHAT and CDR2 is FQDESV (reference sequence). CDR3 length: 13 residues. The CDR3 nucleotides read TGTGCCAGCAGCTTAGGGGTTGACCAGCCCCAGCATTTT. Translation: CASSLGVDQPQHF.

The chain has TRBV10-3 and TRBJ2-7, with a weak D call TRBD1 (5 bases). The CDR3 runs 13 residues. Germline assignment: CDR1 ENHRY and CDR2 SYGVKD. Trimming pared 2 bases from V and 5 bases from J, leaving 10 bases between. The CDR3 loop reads CAISEVATDEQYF. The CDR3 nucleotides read TGTGCCATCAGTGAGGTCGCGACAGACGAGCAGTACTTC.

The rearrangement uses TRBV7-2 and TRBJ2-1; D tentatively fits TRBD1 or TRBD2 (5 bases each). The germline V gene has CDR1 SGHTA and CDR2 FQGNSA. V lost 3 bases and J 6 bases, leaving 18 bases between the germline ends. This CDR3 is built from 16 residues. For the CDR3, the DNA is TGTGCCAGCAGCTTGGGGGAGCTCCCAGCCGCCAATGAGCAGTTCTTC. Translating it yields CASSLGELPAANEQFF.

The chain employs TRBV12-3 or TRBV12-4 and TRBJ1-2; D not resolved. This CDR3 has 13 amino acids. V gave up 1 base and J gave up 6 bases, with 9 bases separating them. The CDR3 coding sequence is TGTGCCAGCAGTTTAGTGGTAACACATGGCTACACCTTC. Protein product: CASSLVVTHGYTF.

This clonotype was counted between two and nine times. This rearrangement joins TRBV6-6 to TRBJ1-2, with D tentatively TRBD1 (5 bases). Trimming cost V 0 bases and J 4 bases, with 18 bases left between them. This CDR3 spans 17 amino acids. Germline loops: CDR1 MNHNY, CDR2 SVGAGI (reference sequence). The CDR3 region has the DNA TGTGCCAGCAGTTACTCCCTACGGGGACTTAACTTCTATGGCTACACCTTC. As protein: CASSYSLRGLNFYGYTF.

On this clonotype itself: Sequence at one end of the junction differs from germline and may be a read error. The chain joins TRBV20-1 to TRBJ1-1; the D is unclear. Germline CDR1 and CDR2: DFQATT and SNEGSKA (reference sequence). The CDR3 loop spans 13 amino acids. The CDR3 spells CSAREVGDTEAFF. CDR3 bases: TGCAGTGCTCGAGAAGTAGGCGACACTGAAGCTTTCTTT.

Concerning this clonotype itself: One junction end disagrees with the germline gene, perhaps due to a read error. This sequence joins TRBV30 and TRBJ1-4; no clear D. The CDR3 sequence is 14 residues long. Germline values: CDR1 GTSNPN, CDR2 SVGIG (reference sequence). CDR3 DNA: TGTGCCTGGTGCCGGCGAGGGCCCGGCGAAAAACTGTTTTTC. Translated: CAWCRRGPGEKLFF. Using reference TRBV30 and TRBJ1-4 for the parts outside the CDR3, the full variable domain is SQTIHQWPATLVQPVGSPLSLECTVEGTSNPNLYWYRQAAGRGLQLLFYSVGIGQISSEVPQNLSASRPQDRQFILSSKKLLLSDSGFYLCAWCRRGPGEKLFFGSGTQLSVL.

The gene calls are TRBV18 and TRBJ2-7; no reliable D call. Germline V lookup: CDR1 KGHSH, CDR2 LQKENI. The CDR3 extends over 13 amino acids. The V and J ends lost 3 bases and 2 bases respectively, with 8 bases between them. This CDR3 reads CASSPQPAYEQYV. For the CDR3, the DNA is TGTGCCAGCTCACCTCAGCCAGCCTACGAGCAGTACGTC.

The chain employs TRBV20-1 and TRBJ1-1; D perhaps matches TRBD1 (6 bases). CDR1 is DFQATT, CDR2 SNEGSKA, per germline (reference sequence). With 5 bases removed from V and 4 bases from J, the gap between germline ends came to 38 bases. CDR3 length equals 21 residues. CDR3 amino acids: CSAEGKGGAGQLQVISTEAFF. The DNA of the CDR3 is TGCAGTGCTGAGGGGAAGGGGGGGGCAGGTCAACTCCAAGTCATCTCCACTGAAGCTTTCTTT.

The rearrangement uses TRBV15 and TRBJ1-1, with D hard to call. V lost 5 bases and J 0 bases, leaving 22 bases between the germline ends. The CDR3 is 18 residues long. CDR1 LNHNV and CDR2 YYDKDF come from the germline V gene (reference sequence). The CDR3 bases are TGTGCCACCAGCGATCCGATCTCCAATATCGGGATGAACACTGAAGCTTTCTTT. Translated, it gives CATSDPISNIGMNTEAFF.

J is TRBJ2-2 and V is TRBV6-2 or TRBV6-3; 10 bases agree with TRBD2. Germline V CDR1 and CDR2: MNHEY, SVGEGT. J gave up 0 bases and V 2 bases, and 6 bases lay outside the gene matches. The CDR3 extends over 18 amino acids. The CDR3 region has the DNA TGTGCCAGCAGTTACGGGCTAGCGGGGGCCGCGAACACCGGGGAGCTGTTTTTT. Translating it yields CASSYGLAGAANTGELFF.

CDR3 residues: CASSQASGSYEQYF. CDR3 nucleotide sequence: TGCGCCAGCAGCCAAGCGAGCGGCTCCTACGAGCAGTACTTC. The rearrangement links TRBV4-3 to TRBJ2-7; tentative D call: TRBD2 (5 bases). The germline CDR1 and CDR2 sequences are LGHNA and YSLEER. V was shortened by 1 base and J by 0 bases, with 7 bases between the two germline ends. The CDR3 totals 14 residues.

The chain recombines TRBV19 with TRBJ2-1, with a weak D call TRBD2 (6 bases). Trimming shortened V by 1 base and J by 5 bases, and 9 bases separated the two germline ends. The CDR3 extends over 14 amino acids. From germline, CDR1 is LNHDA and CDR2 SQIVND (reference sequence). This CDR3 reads CASSIGRENNEQFF. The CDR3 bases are TGTGCCAGTAGTATAGGGCGGGAAAACAATGAGCAGTTCTTC.

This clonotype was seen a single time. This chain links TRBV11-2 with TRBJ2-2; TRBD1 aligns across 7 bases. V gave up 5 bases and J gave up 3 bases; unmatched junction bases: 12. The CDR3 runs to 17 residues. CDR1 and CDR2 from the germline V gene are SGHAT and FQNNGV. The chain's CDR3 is CASSISRDSGHTGELFF. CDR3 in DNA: TGTGCCAGCAGCATTTCCCGGGACAGCGGTCACACCGGGGAGCTGTTTTTT.

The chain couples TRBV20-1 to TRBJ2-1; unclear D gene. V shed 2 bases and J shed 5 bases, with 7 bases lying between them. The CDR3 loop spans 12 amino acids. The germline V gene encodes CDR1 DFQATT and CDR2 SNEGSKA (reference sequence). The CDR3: CSARRYDNEQFF. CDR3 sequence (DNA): TGCAGTGCTAGAAGGTATGACAATGAGCAGTTCTTC.

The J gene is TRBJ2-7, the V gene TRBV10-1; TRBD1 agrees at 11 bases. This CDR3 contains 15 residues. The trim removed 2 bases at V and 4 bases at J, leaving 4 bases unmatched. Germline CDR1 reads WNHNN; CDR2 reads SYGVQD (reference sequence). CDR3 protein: CASSEPGQGDYEQYF. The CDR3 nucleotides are TGCGCCAGCAGTGAGCCGGGACAGGGGGATTACGAGCAGTACTTC.

The CDR3 here is CASSVLGRSTDTQYF. The CDR3 DNA reads TGTGCCAGCAGCGTACTAGGCCGTAGCACAGATACGCAGTATTTT. The gene calls are TRBV9 and TRBJ2-3, with D unresolved. Germline V CDR1 and CDR2: SGDLS, YYNGEE. V gave up 1 base and J gave up 0 bases, with 9 bases separating them. CDR3 length: 15 residues.

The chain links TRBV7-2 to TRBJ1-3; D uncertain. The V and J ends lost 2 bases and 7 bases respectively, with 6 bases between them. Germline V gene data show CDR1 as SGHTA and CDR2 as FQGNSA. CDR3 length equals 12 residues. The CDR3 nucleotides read TGTGCCAGCAGCTTATTTCGGAACACCATATATTTT. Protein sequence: CASSLFRNTIYF.

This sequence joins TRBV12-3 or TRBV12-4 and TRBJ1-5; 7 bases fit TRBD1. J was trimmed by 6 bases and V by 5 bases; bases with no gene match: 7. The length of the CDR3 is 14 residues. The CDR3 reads CASSTQGSFQPQHF. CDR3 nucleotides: TGTGCCAGCAGTACACAGGGGAGTTTTCAGCCCCAGCATTTT.

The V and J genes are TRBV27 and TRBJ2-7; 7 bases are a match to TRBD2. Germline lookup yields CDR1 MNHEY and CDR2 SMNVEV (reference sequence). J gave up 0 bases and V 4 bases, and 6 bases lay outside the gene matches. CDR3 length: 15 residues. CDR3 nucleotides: TGTGCCAGCAGTTCGGGGGGAGGGGCCTCCTACGAGCAGTACTTC. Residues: CASSSGGGASYEQYF.

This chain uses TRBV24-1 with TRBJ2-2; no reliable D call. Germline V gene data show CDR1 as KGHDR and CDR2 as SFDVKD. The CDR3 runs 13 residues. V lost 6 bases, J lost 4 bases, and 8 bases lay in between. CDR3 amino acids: CATSMDPTGELFF. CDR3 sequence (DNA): TGTGCCACCAGTATGGACCCCACCGGGGAGCTGTTTTTT.

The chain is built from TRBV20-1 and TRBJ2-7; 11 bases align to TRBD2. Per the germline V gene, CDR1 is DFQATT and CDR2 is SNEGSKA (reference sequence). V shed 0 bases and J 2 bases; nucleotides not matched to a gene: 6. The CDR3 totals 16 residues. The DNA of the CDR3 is TGCAGTGCTAGAGATAGGAGTAGCGGGAGGGCCTACGAGCAGTACTTC. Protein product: CSARDRSSGRAYEQYF.